The TCR beta chain under discussion was sequenced for a study of blood T cells in healthy people across ages. CDR1 is SGHNT, CDR2 YENEEA, per germline. The CDR3 is 13 residues long. The junction had 11 bases not matched to a gene; V was cut back by 6 bases and J by 11 bases. Alongside a J-beta primer mix, a sample-barcoded 5' primer served in a second PCR lasting roughly 7 to 12 cycles. One entry per CDR3 protein results from TCRdb running MiXCR on the 5' RACE reads. The sample has about 780,000 distinct CDR3 sequences; more than 35% are singletons. The rearrangement joins TRBV11-3 to TRBJ2-3; 7 positions match TRBD1. The sequence was obtained from a man at least 80 years old in good health. The sample comprised blood. The CDR3 is CASSFGTDGKQYF. CDR3 sequence (DNA): TGTGCCAGCAGTTTCGGGACAGACGGGAAGCAGTATTTT.